The next 11 T cell receptor beta chains were all read from a single sample in a study of T cells and Merkel cell carcinoma outcomes. Measured with immunoSEQ multiplex PCR; TCRdb has only the in-frame clones, and not every one. The repertoire has fewer than 20,000 clones, approximately 87% of them found once; the top ten carry 6.5% to 8.5%. Sequenced material: tumor tissue from Merkel cell carcinoma. Every receptor here comes from a human donor with Merkel cell carcinoma.

The chain recombines TRBV29-1 with TRBJ2-2, with TRBD2 matching 7 bases. V gave up 7 bases and J gave up 5 bases; unmatched junction bases: 1. This CDR3 comprises 11 residues. Germline V gene lookup returns CDR1 SQVTM and CDR2 ANQGSEA. The CDR3, as DNA: TGCAGCGGGGGGGGTACCGGGGAGCTGTTTTTT. Its protein is CSGGGTGELFF.

In its sample, this clone was seen once. The junction departs from the called germline gene at one end, perhaps through a read error. This sample includes further DNA sequences coding for the same CDR3. This chain uses TRBV14 with TRBJ2-7; D remains ambiguous. This CDR3 has 14 amino acids. Germline-derived CDR1 and CDR2 are SGHDN and FVKESK. The CDR3 protein is CASSSMAWEYEQYF. The DNA of the CDR3 is TGTGCCAGCAGCTCAATGGCGTGGGAATACGAACAGTACTTC.

V gene TRBV6-1 combines with J gene TRBJ1-5; 8 bases are shared with TRBD1. The junction had 3 bases not matched to a gene; V was cut back by 6 bases and J by 5 bases. The CDR3 runs to 13 residues. Germline lookup yields CDR1 MNHNS and CDR2 SASEGT. This CDR3 reads CASRDREDQPQHF. DNA for the CDR3: TGTGCCAGCAGGGACAGGGAGGATCAGCCCCAGCATTTT.

The V and J genes are TRBV29-1 and TRBJ2-1; 10 nucleotides match TRBD1. The junction had 15 bases not matched to a gene; V was cut back by 5 bases and J by 11 bases. Germline values: CDR1 SQVTM, CDR2 ANQGSEA. CDR3 length: 15 amino acids. CDR3 DNA sequence: TGCAGCGTTTCTCTGACAGGGGGCCGGGTCGGTAAGCAGTTCTTC. It is translated as CSVSLTGGRVGKQFF.

On this clone itself: One end of the junction is discordant with germline, which a read error may explain. CDR3 residues: CASSLDGEVYGYTF. In nucleotides, the CDR3 is TGCGCCAGCAGCTTGGACGGGGAAGTCTATGGCTACACCTTT. The J gene is TRBJ1-2, the V gene TRBV5-1, with D unclear. Germline loops: CDR1 SGHRS, CDR2 YFSETQ. CDR3 size: 14 residues.

The chain uses TRBV9 and TRBJ1-1; D gene ambiguous. The CDR3 extends over 14 amino acids. Germline V CDR1 and CDR2: SGDLS, YYNGEE. Trimming pared 0 bases from V and 5 bases from J, leaving 11 bases between. The CDR3 loop reads CASSVDPAGTEAFF. In DNA, the CDR3 is TGTGCCAGCAGCGTAGACCCGGCGGGGACTGAAGCTTTCTTT.

The CDR3 DNA reads as TGTGCCAGCAGTGAACAGGTTACCGCTTATAATTCACCCCTCCACTTT. This encodes CASSEQVTAYNSPLHF. The chain couples TRBV6-1 to TRBJ1-6; D not resolved. The V gene's germline CDR1 is MNHNS and CDR2 SASEGT. Deletions cut 2 bases from V and 4 bases from J, with 12 bases between. This CDR3 has 16 amino acids.

This clone has a handful of counts. This sequence joins TRBV19 and TRBJ1-5; D gene uncertain. CDR3 size: 15 residues. Deletions cut 7 bases from V and 0 bases from J, with 13 bases between. Germline V CDR1 and CDR2: LNHDA, SQIVND (reference sequence). The CDR3 region is CASTIRARSNQPQHF. DNA of the CDR3: TGTGCCAGTACAATCCGGGCCCGTAGCAATCAGCCCCAGCATTTT.

The chain employs TRBV29-1 and TRBJ1-1; no definite D call. This CDR3 region has 12 residues. CDR1 SQVTM and CDR2 ANQGSEA come from the germline V gene. Trimming pared 7 bases from V and 11 bases from J, leaving 20 bases between. CDR3 DNA: TGCAGCGCCTTGTTTAGTTCGCGACGGGCTTTCTTT. It is translated as CSALFSSRRAFF.

The V gene is TRBV11-2, the J gene TRBJ2-3; the D is unclear. The germline V gene has CDR1 SGHAT and CDR2 FQNNGV. The V end was cut by 4 bases, the J end by 0 bases, with 14 bases between. The CDR3 length is 16 residues. The CDR3 here is CASSSNEAVSTDTQYF. The CDR3 bases are TGTGCCAGCAGCTCGAACGAGGCGGTAAGCACAGATACGCAGTATTTT.

Concerning this clone itself: One end of the junction varies from germline; a read error may be responsible. This rearrangement joins TRBV11-2 to TRBJ2-5; D is perhaps TRBD1 (6 bases). Germline CDR1 is SGHAT and CDR2 is FQNNGV. This CDR3 has 17 amino acids. The CDR3 DNA reads TGTGCCAGCAGCTTATACCCGACGGTGGGGGCAGGGGAGACTCAGTACTTC. Its translation is CASSLYPTVGAGETQYF. Based on the CDR3 plus reference TRBV11-2 and TRBJ2-5, the full variable domain is EAGVAQSPRYKIIEKRQSVAFWCNPISGHATLYWYQQILGQGPKLLIQFQNNGVVDDSQLPKDRFSAERLKGVDSTLKIQPAKLEDSAVYLCASSLYPTVGAGETQYFGPGTRLLVL.